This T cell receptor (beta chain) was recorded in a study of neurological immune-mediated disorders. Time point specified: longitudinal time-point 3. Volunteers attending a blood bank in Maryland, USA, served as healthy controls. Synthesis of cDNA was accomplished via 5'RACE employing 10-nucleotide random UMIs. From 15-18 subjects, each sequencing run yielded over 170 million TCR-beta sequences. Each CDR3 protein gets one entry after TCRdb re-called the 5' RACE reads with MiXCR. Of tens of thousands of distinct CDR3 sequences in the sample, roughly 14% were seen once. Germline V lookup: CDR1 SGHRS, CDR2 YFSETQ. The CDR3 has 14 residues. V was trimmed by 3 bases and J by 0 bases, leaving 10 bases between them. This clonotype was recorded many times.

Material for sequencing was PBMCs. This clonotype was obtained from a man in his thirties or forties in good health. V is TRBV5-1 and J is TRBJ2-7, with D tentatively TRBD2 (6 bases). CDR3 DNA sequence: TGCGCCAGCAGCTCAATGACTAGCTCCTACGAGCAGTACTTC. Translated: CASSSMTSSYEQYF. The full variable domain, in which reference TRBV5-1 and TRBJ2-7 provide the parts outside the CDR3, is KAGVTQTPRYLIKTRGQQVTLSCSPISGHRSVSWYQQTPGQGLQFLFEYFSETQRNKGNFPGRFSGRQFSNSRSEMNVSTLELGDSALYLCASSSMTSSYEQYFGPGTRLTVT.